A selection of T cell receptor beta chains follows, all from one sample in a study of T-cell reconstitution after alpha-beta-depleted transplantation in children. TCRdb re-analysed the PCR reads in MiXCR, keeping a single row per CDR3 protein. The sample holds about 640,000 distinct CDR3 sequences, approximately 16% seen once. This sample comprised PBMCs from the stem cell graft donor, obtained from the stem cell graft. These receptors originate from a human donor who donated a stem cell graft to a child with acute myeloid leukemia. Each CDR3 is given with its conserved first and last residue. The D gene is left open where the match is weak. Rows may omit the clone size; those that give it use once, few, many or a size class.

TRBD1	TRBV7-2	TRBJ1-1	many	TGTGCCAGCAGCCCCAGGGGGACGCGGACTGAAGCTTTCTTT	CASSPRGTRTEAFF
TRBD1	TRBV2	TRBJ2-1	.	TGTGCCAGCAGTGAACCGGGACAGGGGAGAAACAATGAGCAGTTCTTC	CASSEPGQGRNNEQFF
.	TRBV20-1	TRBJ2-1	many	TGCAGTGCTAATGGCGTTTACTCCTACAATGAGCAGTTCTTC	CSANGVYSYNEQFF
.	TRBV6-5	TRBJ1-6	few	TGTGCCAGCAGTTACGGCCGAATAAATTCACCCCTCCACTTT	CASSYGRINSPLHF
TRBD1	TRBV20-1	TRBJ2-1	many	TGCAGTGCTGACGACAGGGCCTCCTACAATGAGCAGTTCTTC	CSADDRASYNEQFF
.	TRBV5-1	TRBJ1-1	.	TGCGCCAGCAGCTTGGTGCCTCTACGGGCCACTGAAGCTTTCTTT	CASSLVPLRATEAFF
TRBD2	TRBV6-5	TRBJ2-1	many	TGTGCCAGCAGTTACCCCAGCGGGGATTACAATGAGCAGTTCTTC	CASSYPSGDYNEQFF
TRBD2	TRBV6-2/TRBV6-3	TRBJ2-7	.	TGTGCCAGCAGTTCTCCGACTAGCGCCCCCGGGGAGCAGTACTTC	CASSSPTSAPGEQYF
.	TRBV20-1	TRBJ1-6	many	TGCAGTGCTAGTACGAGCTCCTATAATTCACCCCTCCACTTT	CSASTSSYNSPLHF
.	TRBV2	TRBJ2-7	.	TGTGCCAGCAGGCTCATCGGCCACGAGCAGTACTTC	CASRLIGHEQYF
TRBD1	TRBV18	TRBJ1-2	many	TGTGCCAGCTCTCGAATCACAGGGGGCGATGGCTACACCTTC	CASSRITGGDGYTF
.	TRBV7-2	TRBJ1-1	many	TGTGCCAGCAGCTTAGAGAACTCCTGGGCGAGATTTGAAGCTTTCTTT	CASSLENSWARFEAFF
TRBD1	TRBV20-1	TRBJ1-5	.	TGCAGTGCTAGAGACACCGGGACAGGGGGCATCAATCAGCCCCAGCATTTT	CSARDTGTGGINQPQHF
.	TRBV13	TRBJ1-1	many	TGTGCCAGCAGCTTAGCGGGCCGGGGGGACCACACTGAAGCTTTCTTT	CASSLAGRGDHTEAFF
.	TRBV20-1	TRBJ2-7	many	TGCAGTGCTAGTGGGCCGGTAACCTCCTACGAGCAGTACTTC	CSASGPVTSYEQYF
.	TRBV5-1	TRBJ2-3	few	TGCGCCAGCAGCTTGGAGTTAGGCCGAAGCACAGATACGCAGTATTTT	CASSLELGRSTDTQYF
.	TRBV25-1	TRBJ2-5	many	TGTGCCAGCGCCCGGCCGTCCTTCCAAGAGACCCAGTACTTC	CASARPSFQETQYF
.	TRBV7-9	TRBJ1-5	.	TGTGCCAGCAGCTTAAACACAGGAAATCAGCCCCAGCATTTT	CASSLNTGNQPQHF
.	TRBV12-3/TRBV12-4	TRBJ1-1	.	TGTGCCAGCAGTTTGGACGGGACGGCGAACACTGAAGCTTTCTTT	CASSLDGTANTEAFF
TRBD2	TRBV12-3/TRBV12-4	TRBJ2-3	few	TGTGCCAGCAGTTTATTCCTAGCGGGGGGGACAGATACGCAGTATTTT	CASSLFLAGGTDTQYF
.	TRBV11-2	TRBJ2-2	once	TGTGCCAGCAGCTCCGGCCCTTCCACCGGGGAGCTGTTTTTT	CASSSGPSTGELFF
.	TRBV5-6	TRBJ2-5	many	TGTGCCAGCAGCCGCTCTGCAGAAACGTACCAAGAGACCCAGTACTTC	CASSRSAETYQETQYF
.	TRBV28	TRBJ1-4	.	TGTGCCAGCAGTTGGGAAGAAAAACTGTTTTTT	CASSWEEKLFF
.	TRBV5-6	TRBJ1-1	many	TGTGCCAGCAGCTTACGATCAGAAGCTTTCTTT	CASSLRSEAFF
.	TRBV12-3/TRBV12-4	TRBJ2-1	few	TGTGCCACCTTTAATGGACCCTCCTACAATGAGCAGTCCTTC	CATFNGPSYNEQSF
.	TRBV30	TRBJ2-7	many	TGTGCCTGGAGTTACCGTGCAAGCAGGGACGAGCAGTACTTC	CAWSYRASRDEQYF
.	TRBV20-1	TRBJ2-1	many	TGCAGTGCTTTAAGCAGCTCCTACAATGAGCAGTTCTTC	CSALSSSYNEQFF
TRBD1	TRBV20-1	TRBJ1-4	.	TGCAGTGCTATTGGGGACAGGGCACGAAAACTGTTTTTT	CSAIGDRARKLFF
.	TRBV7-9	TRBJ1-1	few	TGTGCCAGCACCCACCTATCCCAGCCTTCGGAAGCTTTCTTT	CASTHLSQPSEAFF
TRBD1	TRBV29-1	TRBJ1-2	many	TGCAGCGTTGGGGACAGTAGGTACTACACCTTC	CSVGDSRYYTF
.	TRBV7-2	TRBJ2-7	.	TGTGCCAGCAGCTCCCACGGGGGCCCCTACGAGCAGTACTTC	CASSSHGGPYEQYF
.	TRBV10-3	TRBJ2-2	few	TGTGCCATCAGTGAGTCCTCCGGGACCTCGAGGGCCGGGGAGCTGTTTTTT	CAISESSGTSRAGELFF
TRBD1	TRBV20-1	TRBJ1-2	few	TGCAGTGCAGGCCCGGACAGGCGGGGACGTGATGGCTACACCTTC	CSAGPDRRGRDGYTF
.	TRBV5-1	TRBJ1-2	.	TGCGCCAGCAGCACTACGGGGACTGAAGCTAGAGGCTACACCTTC	CASSTTGTEARGYTF
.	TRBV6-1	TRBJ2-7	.	TGTGCCAGCAGGCCAACTGGGGAGCGCTACGAGCAGTACTTC	CASRPTGERYEQYF
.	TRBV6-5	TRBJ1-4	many	TGTGCCAGCAGTTACTCGTCACTATTTAATGAAAAACTGTTTTTT	CASSYSSLFNEKLFF
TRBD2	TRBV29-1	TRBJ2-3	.	TGCAGCGTTGCCCCCCGGACTAGCGGGGCGACAGATACGCAGTATTTT	CSVAPRTSGATDTQYF
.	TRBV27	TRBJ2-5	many	TGTGCCAGCAGTTTCCGGGGGCGGGAAGAGACCCAGTACTTC	CASSFRGREETQYF
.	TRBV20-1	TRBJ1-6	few	TGCAGTGCTAGGAAGGGTAATTCACCCCTCCACTTT	CSARKGNSPLHF
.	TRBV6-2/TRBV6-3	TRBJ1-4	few	TGTGCCAGCAGTTACGGAGGCGGAGTAAAACTGTTTTTT	CASSYGGGVKLFF
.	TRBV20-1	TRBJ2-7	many	TGCAGTGCTAGAGATCTCGAGAGCGAGCAGTACTTC	CSARDLESEQYF
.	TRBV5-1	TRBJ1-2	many	TGCGCCAGCTGGGACACCGATGGCTACACCTTC	CASWDTDGYTF
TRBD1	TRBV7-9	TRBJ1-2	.	TGTGCCAGCAGCCTCGCCGGGACAGACACCTATGGCTACACCTTC	CASSLAGTDTYGYTF
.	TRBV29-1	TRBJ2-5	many	TGCAGCGTATTCCCAGGGGAAGAGACCCAGTACTTC	CSVFPGEETQYF
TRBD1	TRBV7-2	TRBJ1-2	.	TGTGCCAGCAGCGAGCGACAGGGGAGGGTTAATGGCTACACCTTC	CASSERQGRVNGYTF
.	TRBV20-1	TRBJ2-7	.	TGCAGTGCGAGCCCCAGCTCCTACGAGCAGTACTTC	CSASPSSYEQYF
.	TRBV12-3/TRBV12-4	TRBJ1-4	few	TGTGCCAGCAGTTCGGAGGCAGTTAATGAAAAACTGTTTTTT	CASSSEAVNEKLFF
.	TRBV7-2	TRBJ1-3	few	TGTGCCAGCAGCTTAGTAGTAGGCACGGCTGGAAACACCATATATTTT	CASSLVVGTAGNTIYF
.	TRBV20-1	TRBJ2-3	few	TGCAGTGCTAGCCGGGACACGAGCACAGATACGCAGTATTTT	CSASRDTSTDTQYF
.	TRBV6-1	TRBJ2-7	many	TGTGCCAGCAGTGAGAGGCATCCGAGCGCCTACGAGCAGTACTTC	CASSERHPSAYEQYF
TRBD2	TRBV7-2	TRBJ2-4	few	TGTGCCAGCAGCTCTAGGACTAGCGGGGGAAAAAACATTCAGTACTTC	CASSSRTSGGKNIQYF
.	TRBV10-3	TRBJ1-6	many	TGTGCCATCAGTGGAGAGCTGAACGTTTCACCCCTCCACTTT	CAISGELNVSPLHF
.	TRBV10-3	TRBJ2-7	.	TGTGCCATCAGTGACCCGGGAACCTACGAGCAGTACTTC	CAISDPGTYEQYF
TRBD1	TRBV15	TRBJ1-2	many	TGTGCCACCAGCAGAGATGGGCAGGGGGGACGGTATGGCTACACCTTC	CATSRDGQGGRYGYTF
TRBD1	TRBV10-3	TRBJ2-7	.	TGTGCCATCAGTGAGTCAGGGGGCCTTAGCTACGAGCAGTACTTC	CAISESGGLSYEQYF